This is a list of T cell receptor beta chains from one sample in a study of CD8+ T cells in alopecia areata. Profiling relied on immunoSEQ multiplex PCR, and the TCRdb table lists in-frame clones only, not all of them. The repertoire consists of 110,000 or so clones, with 58% occurring once and the leading ten covering 25% to 30%. The sample was CD8+ T cells sorted from blood, taken at week 4, from a patient treated with tofacitinib. Every receptor here comes from a human donor with alopecia areata. The CDR3 runs from the conserved cysteine through the conserved F or W. A D gene is named only where the DNA matches it firmly. Size is stated for part of the rows, as once, few or many counts, or as a class when the clone is expanded.

j_call | d_call | v_call | clone_size | cdr3_nt | cdr3_aa
TRBJ2-3 | TRBD1 | TRBV27 | - | TGTGCCAGCAGTACCGGACAGGAGACAGATACGCAGTATTTT | CASSTGQETDTQYF
TRBJ1-6 | - | TRBV4-3 | - | TGCGCCAGCAGCCAGTCTTGGGGGTATGAGGCCCTCCACTTT | CASSQSWGYEALHF
TRBJ1-1 | TRBD1 | TRBV29-1 | few | TGCAGCGTTGCCGATAACTTGGACAGGGGCACTGAAGCTTTCTTT | CSVADNLDRGTEAFF
TRBJ2-7 | - | TRBV7-9 | - | TGTGCCAGCAGTCCAATCACGGGGGACGAGCAGTACTTC | CASSPITGDEQYF
TRBJ2-7 | - | TRBV30 | - | TGTGCTTGGAGTGGGACATCGGCACTCGAGCAGTACTTC | CAWSGTSALEQYF
TRBJ2-5 | - | TRBV29-1 | few | TGCAGCGTTGTTCTGGACTACCAAGAGACCCAGTACTTC | CSVVLDYQETQYF
TRBJ2-3 | TRBD2 | TRBV7-2 | - | TGTGCCAGCAGCTTAACTAGCGGGGACGCAGATACGCAGTATTTT | CASSLTSGDADTQYF
TRBJ2-1 | - | TRBV29-1 | - | TGCAGCGTTGGGTCCGGTGGCCTCTACAATGAGCAGTTCTTC | CSVGSGGLYNEQFF
TRBJ2-7 | TRBD1 | TRBV5-6 | - | TGTGCCAGCAGGGGACAGGGGGCCTACGAGCAGTACTTC | CASRGQGAYEQYF
TRBJ1-2 | - | TRBV30 | - | TGTGCCTGGAGTGTCCCGTCCCGGGCCTACTATGGCTACACCTTC | CAWSVPSRAYYGYTF
TRBJ1-2 | - | TRBV6-1 | - | TGTGCCAGCAGTGCTCTACCGGACTTAGGGATTTATGGCTACACCTTC | CASSALPDLGIYGYTF
TRBJ2-7 | - | TRBV29-1 | - | TGCAGCGTTGAAGAGACCGGGAGCGAGCAGTACTTC | CSVEETGSEQYF
TRBJ1-1 | - | TRBV7-9 | once | TGTGCCAGCAGCATATGGGGAGACCGAATGAACACTGAAGCTTTCTTT | CASSIWGDRMNTEAFF
TRBJ1-2 | - | TRBV29-1 | - | TGCAGCGCCGGGACAAGTAACTATGGCTACACCTTC | CSAGTSNYGYTF
TRBJ2-5 | TRBD1 | TRBV5-1 | - | TGCGCCAGCAGCTGGGGACAGGGCGAGCAAGAGACCCAGTACTTC | CASSWGQGEQETQYF
TRBJ2-1 | - | TRBV9 | - | TGTGCCAGCAGCGTAGGGGGGACGCAAGGGCAGTTCTTC | CASSVGGTQGQFF
TRBJ2-1 | TRBD1 | TRBV25-1 | - | TGTGCCAGCAGAACAGACAGGGGATCGGTCAATGAGCAGTTCTTC | CASRTDRGSVNEQFF
TRBJ1-2 | - | TRBV27 | - | TGTGCCAGCAGAATAGACGGAGCTAACTATGGCTACACCTTC | CASRIDGANYGYTF
TRBJ1-5 | TRBD1 | TRBV6-9 | - | TGTGCCAGTTATTGGGACAGGTGCCTCCCTAGCAATCAGCCCCAGCATTTT | CASYWDRCLPSNQPQHF
TRBJ2-1 | TRBD1 | TRBV4-2 | few | TGTGCCAGCAGGCCGGGGACAGAACCCTACAATGAGCAGTTCTTC | CASRPGTEPYNEQFF
TRBJ1-1 | TRBD1 | TRBV7-6 | few | TGTGCCAGCAGCTTAGCCGGGACAGAATACATGAACACTGAAGCTTTCTTT | CASSLAGTEYMNTEAFF
TRBJ2-7 | TRBD1 | TRBV9 | - | TGTGCCAGCAGCGTGACAGGGGTCCCCCTCGAGCAGTACTTC | CASSVTGVPLEQYF
TRBJ1-1 | - | TRBV29-1 | - | TGCAGTGCCCTTGTGGGAGTCCAGGAAGCTTTCTTT | CSALVGVQEAFF
TRBJ2-1 | - | TRBV7-9 | - | TGTGCCAGCAGCCCGAAACCCCCTTACTACAATGAGCAGTTCTTC | CASSPKPPYYNEQFF
TRBJ2-1 | - | TRBV29-1 | - | TGCAGCGTTGAAGATGGGCTAGCTGAGAACAATGAGCAGTTCTTC | CSVEDGLAENNEQFF
TRBJ2-3 | - | TRBV29-1 | few | TGCAGCGTTGAACAGGCCAGCACAGATACGCAGTATTTT | CSVEQASTDTQYF
TRBJ1-6 | TRBD1 | TRBV30 | few | TGTGCCTGGAGTGTAGGGACAGGGGCTTCACCCCTCCACTTT | CAWSVGTGASPLHF
TRBJ1-4 | - | TRBV27 | few | TGTGCCAGCAGCTCCGCGGGGGATGAAAAACTGTTTTTT | CASSSAGDEKLFF
TRBJ2-2 | - | TRBV5-1 | - | TGCGCCAGCAGCTTGACGGGGCGATCGGTCACCGGGGAGCTGTTTTTT | CASSLTGRSVTGELFF
TRBJ2-7 | - | TRBV4-3 | few | TGCGCCAGCAGCCAAGATAGAGTACACGAGCAGTACTTC | CASSQDRVHEQYF
TRBJ2-1 | - | TRBV19 | - | TGTGCCAGTAGTATCTGGGGTGAGCAGTTCTTC | CASSIWGEQFF
TRBJ2-7 | TRBD2 | TRBV4-1 | - | TGCGCCAGCAGACGACTAGCGGGGGAGGGTGAGCAGTACTTC | CASRRLAGEGEQYF
TRBJ2-3 | - | TRBV7-9 | - | TGTGCCAGCAGCTCCGGCGACAGGGAGGCAGATACGCAGTATTTT | CASSSGDREADTQYF
TRBJ2-3 | - | TRBV27 | - | TGTGCCAGCGCCCTTCAAGAAACAGATACGCAGTATTTT | CASALQETDTQYF
TRBJ2-3 | - | TRBV6-1 | - | TGTGCCAGCAGTGAACCACAGGACCCACCAGGGGATACGCAGTATTTT | CASSEPQDPPGDTQYF
TRBJ1-1 | TRBD1 | TRBV14 | - | TGTGCCAGCAGCCAAGACCCCCTAACGGAGGGGGCGATAACTGAAGCTTTCTTT | CASSQDPLTEGAITEAFF
TRBJ2-1 | - | TRBV29-1 | - | TGCAGCGTTGTTGATTTTGGGTCCTACAATGAGCAGTTCTTC | CSVVDFGSYNEQFF
TRBJ1-1 | - | TRBV4-3 | - | TGCGCCAGCAGCCAAGAAATCTCTATGAACACTGAAGCTTTCTTT | CASSQEISMNTEAFF
TRBJ2-1 | - | TRBV29-1 | few | TGCAGCGTTGAACACAATGAGCAGTTCTTC | CSVEHNEQFF
TRBJ1-2 | - | TRBV30 | - | TGTGCCTGGAGTGAGATGGACAGTAACTATGGCTACACCTTC | CAWSEMDSNYGYTF
TRBJ2-6 | - | TRBV4-3 | - | TGCGCCAGCAGCCAAGTCGGAGGGGCGGATGGGGCCAACGTCCTGACTTTC | CASSQVGGADGANVLTF